Sequencing of this TCR beta chain was carried out in a study of blood T cell repertoires in COVID-19. Whole-study context: COVID-19 samples collected from the United States, Italy and Spain covered acute and convalescent phases. The cDNA or gDNA used as material had been derived from T cells, B-cell-depleted T cells, or PBMCs.

The method was immunoSEQ multiplex PCR; TCRdb's version includes in-frame clones alone and lacks a portion of them. The sample has about 87,000 clones, about 85% seen once. Germline trimming cut 4 bases from V and 7 bases from J; bases unmatched to any gene: 4. The CDR3 totals 14 residues. The germline CDR1 and CDR2 sequences are KGHSH and LQKENI. This chain connects TRBV18 to TRBJ2-5, with 12 positions matching TRBD2. Sequenced material: peripheral blood. This receptor was obtained from an older woman with acute or convalescent COVID-19. The CDR3 loop reads CASSRTSGDPTQYF. The CDR3 region has the DNA TGTGCCAGCTCACGGACTAGCGGGGATCCGACCCAGTACTTC. Complete variable domain (other parts from reference TRBV18 and TRBJ2-5): NAGVMQNPRHLVRRRGQEARLRCSPMKGHSHVYWYRQLPEEGLKFMVYLQKENIIDESGMPKERFSAEFPKEGPSILRIQQVVRGDSAAYFCASSRTSGDPTQYFGPGTRLLVL.